The following is a T cell receptor (beta chain) sequence with its context. Its antigen is currently unknown. The unexposed donors gave CD4+ T cells in 2011-2018, prior to COVID-19. Isolation of CD4+ T cells took place after approximately 11 days in culture. On days 3 and 7, cultures got half fresh IL-2 medium. The record originates from a study of CD4 T cells in relation to SARS-CoV-2 and coronaviruses. Study details: PBMCs were cultured with antigen for less than twelve days before TCR beta sequencing. Shared crossreactive spike epitopes were mapped to their HLA restriction.

The V end lost 3 bases, the J end lost 0 bases, and 21 bases lay between the germline ends. Germline V gene lookup returns CDR1 SNHLY and CDR2 FYNNEI. The CDR3 length is 19 residues. General study findings and limits: Crossreactive clones expanded significantly less to SARS-CoV-2 than monoreactive clones.

TCRdb's copy holds only in-frame clones and misses some; the assay was immunoSEQ multiplex PCR. The data show 30,000 or so clones, 60% to 85% seen once. Source material: CD4+ T cells from PBMCs, cultured in vitro. The chain recombines TRBV2 with TRBJ1-5; TRBD1 might be the D (6 bases). This receptor was taken from a human donor in good health. The CDR3 reads CASSETRSRQVHSNQPQHF. DNA of the CDR3: TGTGCCAGCAGTGAGACACGGTCCCGACAGGTTCATAGCAATCAGCCCCAGCATTTT.